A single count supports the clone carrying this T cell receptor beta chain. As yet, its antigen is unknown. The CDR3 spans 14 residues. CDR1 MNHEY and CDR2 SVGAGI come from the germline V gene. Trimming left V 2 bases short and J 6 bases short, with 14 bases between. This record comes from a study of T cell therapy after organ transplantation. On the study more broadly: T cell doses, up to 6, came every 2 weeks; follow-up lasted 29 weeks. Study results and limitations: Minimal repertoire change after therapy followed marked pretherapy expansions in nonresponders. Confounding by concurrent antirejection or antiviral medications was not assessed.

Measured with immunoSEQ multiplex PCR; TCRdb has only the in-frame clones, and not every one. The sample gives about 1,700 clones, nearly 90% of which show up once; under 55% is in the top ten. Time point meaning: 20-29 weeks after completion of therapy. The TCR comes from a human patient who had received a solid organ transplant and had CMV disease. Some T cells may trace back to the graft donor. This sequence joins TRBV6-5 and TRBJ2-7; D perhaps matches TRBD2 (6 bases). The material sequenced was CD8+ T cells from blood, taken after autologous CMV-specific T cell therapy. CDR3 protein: CASSYKEGPLEQYF. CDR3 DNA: TGTGCCAGCAGTTACAAGGAGGGACCTCTCGAGCAGTACTTC.